The 23 T cell receptor beta chains listed next were all sequenced from one sample in a study of molecular identifiers for immune sequencing clone quantification. TCRdb independently ran MiXCR on the PCR reads; one entry per CDR3 protein. The table has fewer than 30,000 distinct CDR3 sequences, roughly 18% seen once. The sequenced material came from naive CD8+ T cells from blood, with Jurkat cell RNA spiked in. Specified subset: FACS-sorted CD8+CD4-CCR7+CD45RA+ naive T cells. These receptors were taken from a human donor in good health. Some libraries in this study had Jurkat cell RNA spiked in.

This clonotype was seen many times. The chain links TRBV12-3 or TRBV12-4 to TRBJ2-6, with D possibly being TRBD1 (6 bases). The V and J ends lost 8 bases and 0 bases respectively, with 20 bases between them. This CDR3 is built from 18 residues. The CDR3 DNA sequence: TGTGCCAGCGGGGGCCCGGGACGGGGAATCTCTGGGGCCAACGTCCTGACTTTC. Protein sequence: CASGGPGRGISGANVLTF.

This clonotype has a count of ten or more. V gene TRBV28 combines with J gene TRBJ1-5, with D tentatively TRBD1 (5 bases). The CDR3 spans 15 residues. Germline assignment: CDR1 MDHEN and CDR2 SYDVKM. Trimming removed 7 bases from V and 3 bases from J, with 16 bases in between. For the CDR3, the DNA is TGTGCCAGCACCAAGTGGACACGGCCCAATCAGCCCCAGCATTTT. Amino acids: CASTKWTRPNQPQHF. The full variable domain, with the rest looked up from reference TRBV28 and TRBJ1-5, is DVKVTQSSRYLVKRTGEKVFLECVQDMDHENMFWYRQDPGLGLRLIYFSYDVKMKEKGDIPEGYSVSREKKERFSLILESASTNQTSMYLCASTKWTRPNQPQHFGDGTRLSIL.

About this clonotype: A read error is possible here, since a much larger clone lies one base away. V is TRBV7-9 and J is TRBJ2-7, with a weak D call TRBD1 (5 bases). V was trimmed by 5 bases and J by 6 bases, leaving 11 bases between them. The CDR3 runs to 12 residues. Per the germline V gene, CDR1 is SEHNR and CDR2 is FQNEAQ (reference sequence). The CDR3 DNA is TGTGCCAGCAGCACCAGGGTTTGCGAGCAGTACTTC. This encodes CASSTRVCEQYF. Based on the CDR3 plus reference TRBV7-9 and TRBJ2-7, the full variable domain is DTGVSQNPRHKITKRGQNVTFRCDPISEHNRLYWYRQTLGQGPEFLTYFQNEAQLEKSRLLSDRFSAERPKGSFSTLEIQRTEQGDSAMYLCASSTRVCEQYFGPGTRLTVT.

This clonotype was counted ten times or more. The genes are TRBV12-3 or TRBV12-4 and TRBJ2-3; 12 nucleotides line up with TRBD2. The CDR3 is made up of 16 amino acids. The J segment lost 4 bases and the V segment lost 6 bases, leaving 8 bases of the junction unmatched. DNA for the CDR3: TGTGCCAGCAGACCGCTAGCGGGGGGGCTCTCAGATACGCAGTATTTT. It yields the protein CASRPLAGGLSDTQYF.

This clonotype was seen ten or more times. The chain joins TRBV25-1 to TRBJ2-3; D is unresolved. The V and J ends lost 1 base and 1 base respectively, with 15 bases between them. Germline lookup yields CDR1 MGHDK and CDR2 SYGVNS. The CDR3 contains 17 residues. CDR3 residues: CASSESESHHGTDTQYF. Here the CDR3 DNA reads TGTGCCAGCAGTGAATCAGAGAGCCATCATGGCACAGATACGCAGTATTTT.

There are many counts of this clonotype. This chain joins TRBV7-9 and TRBJ2-1; possible D gene TRBD2, 5 bases. Trimming took off 1 base at V and 8 bases at J, with 9 bases between the two ends. Germline V CDR1 and CDR2: SEHNR, FQNEAQ (reference sequence). The CDR3 is 13 residues long. The DNA for the CDR3 is TGTGCCAGCAGCTTAGTCCCCGGGGATGAGCAGTTCTTC. Its translation: CASSLVPGDEQFF.

This clonotype showed up many times. The rearrangement uses TRBV12-3 or TRBV12-4 and TRBJ1-2; D is unresolved. The V end lost 6 bases, the J end lost 4 bases, and 6 bases lay between the germline ends. This CDR3 contains 11 residues. This CDR3 is CASSGIYGYTF. For the CDR3, the DNA is TGTGCCAGCAGCGGGATCTATGGCTACACCTTC.

There are many counts of this clonotype. The V call is TRBV4-1, the J call TRBJ2-1; D not certain. The length of the CDR3 is 12 residues. The germline CDR1 and CDR2 sequences are MGHRA and YSYEKL. The V gene lost 3 bases and the J gene lost 5 bases, with 5 bases spanning the gap. The CDR3 DNA reads as TGCGCCAGCAGCCATTTTGACAATGAGCAGTTCTTC. Protein sequence: CASSHFDNEQFF.

This clonotype was counted many times. The chain joins TRBV7-9 to TRBJ2-7; D is unclear. Trimming cost V 2 bases and J 3 bases, with 11 bases left between them. The CDR3 loop spans 14 amino acids. CDR1 and CDR2 from the germline V gene are SEHNR and FQNEAQ (reference sequence). The CDR3 DNA reads TGTGCCAGCAGCTTAACAGAGTCGAACTACGAGCAGTACTTC. It specifies CASSLTESNYEQYF.

In this sample, this clonotype turned up many times. The chain employs TRBV20-1 and TRBJ2-7; the D gene is possibly TRBD1 (7 bases). V lost 6 bases, J lost 0 bases, and 12 bases lay in between. The CDR3 has 13 amino acids. CDR1 DFQATT and CDR2 SNEGSKA come from the germline V gene (reference sequence). For the CDR3, the DNA is TGCAGTGCAGGAGGGACAGACTCCTACGAGCAGTACTTC. Encoded protein: CSAGGTDSYEQYF.

This clonotype was recorded at least ten times. The chain combines TRBV25-1 with TRBJ2-7, with D unresolved. In germline, CDR1 is MGHDK, CDR2 SYGVNS. Trimming shortened V by 8 bases and J by 7 bases, and 18 bases separated the two germline ends. This CDR3 comprises 13 residues. CDR3 bases: TGTGCCAGCCGCAAAGGGCCCCCTTATGAGCAGTACTTC. It is translated as CASRKGPPYEQYF.

On this clonotype: The CDR3 ends on some other residue instead of the conserved phenylalanine or tryptophan, so this is likely a read error. The chain employs TRBV12-3 or TRBV12-4 and TRBJ2-5; D tentatively fits TRBD1 or TRBD2 (6 bases each). V lost 11 bases to trimming and J lost 4 bases, with 14 bases between them. The CDR3 totals 12 residues. The CDR3 reads CASRGVAETQYL. The CDR3 coding sequence is TGTGCCTCGAGGGGGGTTGCAGAGACCCAGTACCTC.

This clonotype was seen ten or more times. The CDR3 DNA follows: TGCAGCTCCGCGGGTGGGGATTCCACAGATACGCAGTATTTT. Translated: CSSAGGDSTDTQYF. V gene TRBV29-1 combines with J gene TRBJ2-3; TRBD2 is a possible D gene (5 bases). There are 14 residues in the CDR3. Germline CDR1 reads SQVTM; CDR2 reads ANQGSEA. Trimming left V 8 bases short and J 2 bases short, with 17 bases between.

This clonotype was found many times. This sequence joins TRBV14 and TRBJ1-3; D is undetermined. The CDR3 runs 15 residues. Trimming pared 3 bases from V and 0 bases from J, leaving 9 bases between. CDR1 and CDR2 (germline): SGHDN, FVKESK. CDR3 DNA: TGTGCCAGCAGCCACGGACGGAGCTCTGGAAACACCATATATTTT. Translating gives CASSHGRSSGNTIYF.

This rearrangement joins TRBV27 to TRBJ2-5; either TRBD1 or TRBD2 may fit D (6 bases each). Per the germline V gene, CDR1 is MNHEY and CDR2 is SMNVEV (reference sequence). The CDR3 covers 16 residues. V lost 6 bases, J lost 5 bases, and 22 bases lay in between. The CDR3 region is CASRTTPGAGRETQYF. The DNA of the CDR3 is TGTGCCAGCAGGACAACGCCGGGGGCCGGTCGGGAGACCCAGTACTTC.

In regard to this clonotype: A much larger clone differs by one base, so this may be a read error. The V gene is TRBV14, the J gene TRBJ2-1; D call uncertain. Germline CDR1 SGHDN, CDR2 FVKESK. This CDR3 is 12 amino acids long. V gave up 2 bases and J gave up 16 bases, with 15 bases separating them. The CDR3 protein is CASSQTRSLTFF. DNA of the CDR3: TGTGCCAGCAGCCAAACCAGGAGTTTAACCTTCTTC.

By share, this clonotype counts as medium-sized. The V and J genes are TRBV28 and TRBJ2-7; D may be TRBD1 (6 bases). This CDR3 comprises 15 residues. Germline CDR1 and CDR2: MDHEN and SYDVKM. The V end was cut by 6 bases, the J end by 4 bases, with 19 bases between. CDR3 residues: CASSPIDRSLYEQYF. The CDR3 coding sequence is TGTGCCAGCAGCCCAATAGACAGGTCCTTATACGAGCAGTACTTC.

This clonotype showed up just once. A much larger clone is a single base away; this may be a read error. This chain uses TRBV12-3 or TRBV12-4 with TRBJ2-7, with a possible D match to TRBD2 (6 bases). The length of the CDR3 is 14 residues. The CDR3 loop is CASSSLGRPYEQDF. CDR3 bases: TGTGCCAGCAGTTCACTCGGGAGACCCTACGAGCAGGACTTC.

This clonotype was observed many times. V gene TRBV28 combines with J gene TRBJ2-3, with 7 bases identical to TRBD1. V trimming: 5 bases; J trimming: 2 bases; junction bases outside the gene matches: 13. Per the germline V gene, CDR1 is MDHEN and CDR2 is SYDVKM. This CDR3 is built from 17 residues. In DNA form, the CDR3 reads TGTGCCAGCAGTCCCACAGCACAGGGGATATACACAGATACGCAGTATTTT. Residues: CASSPTAQGIYTDTQYF.

Notes on this clonotype: A clone one base away is much larger, so this may be a read error. This chain uses TRBV27 with TRBJ1-1; D not resolved. The CDR3 contains 14 residues. CDR1 is MNHEY, CDR2 SMNVEV, per germline (reference sequence). The V gene lost 1 base and the J gene lost 2 bases, with 8 bases spanning the gap. CDR3 nucleotide sequence: TGTGCCAGCAGTTTATTAGGGCCCAACACTGAAGCTTTCTTT. It is translated as CASSLLGPNTEAFF.

There are many counts of this clonotype. V gene TRBV20-1 combines with J gene TRBJ2-1, with 15 nucleotides matching TRBD2. Germline V gene sequence: CDR1 DFQATT, CDR2 SNEGSKA (reference sequence). The CDR3 consists of 17 residues. DNA for the CDR3: TGCAGCGCAAAAGGACTAGCGGGAGGGGGTCCCTACAATGAGCAGTTCTTC. As protein: CSAKGLAGGGPYNEQFF.

Points on this clonotype: A clone one base away is much larger, so this may be a read error. J is TRBJ2-5 and V is TRBV7-3; tentative D call: TRBD1 (6 bases). Germline V gives CDR1 SGHTA, CDR2 FQGTGA. The CDR3 contains 14 residues. This chain's CDR3 is CAGSLLGGRETQYF. The CDR3 DNA follows: TGTGCCGGCAGCCTACTTGGGGGCCGAGAGACCCAGTACTTC. Full variable domain (remainder filled in from reference TRBV7-3 and TRBJ2-5): GAGVSQTPSNKVTEKGKYVELRCDPISGHTALYWYRQSLGQGPEFLIYFQGTGAADDSGLPNDRFFAVRPEGSVSTLKIQRTERGDSAVYLCAGSLLGGRETQYFGPGTRLLVL.

This clonotype was counted at least ten times. The gene calls are TRBV9 and TRBJ1-3, with 7 nucleotides matching TRBD1. This CDR3 is 17 amino acids long. J lost 2 bases, V lost 1 base, and 9 bases had no gene match. From germline, CDR1 is SGDLS and CDR2 YYNGEE. CDR3: CASSVYGQVFPGNTIYF. The CDR3 nucleotides read TGTGCCAGCAGCGTATATGGACAGGTTTTCCCTGGAAACACCATATATTTT.